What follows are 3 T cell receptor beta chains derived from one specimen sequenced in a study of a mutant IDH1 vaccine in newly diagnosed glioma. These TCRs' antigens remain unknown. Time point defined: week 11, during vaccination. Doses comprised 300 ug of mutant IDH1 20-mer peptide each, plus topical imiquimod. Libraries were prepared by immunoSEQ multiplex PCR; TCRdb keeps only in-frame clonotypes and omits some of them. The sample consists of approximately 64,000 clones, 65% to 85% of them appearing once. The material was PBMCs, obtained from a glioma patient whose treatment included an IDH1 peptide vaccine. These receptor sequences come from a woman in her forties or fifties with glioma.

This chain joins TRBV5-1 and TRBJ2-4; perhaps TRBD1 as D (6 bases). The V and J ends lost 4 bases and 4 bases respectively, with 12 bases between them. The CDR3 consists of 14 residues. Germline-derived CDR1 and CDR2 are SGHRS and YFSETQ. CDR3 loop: CASSAAGTKNIQYF. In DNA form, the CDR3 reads TGCGCCAGCAGCGCAGCCGGGACAAAAAACATTCAGTACTTC.

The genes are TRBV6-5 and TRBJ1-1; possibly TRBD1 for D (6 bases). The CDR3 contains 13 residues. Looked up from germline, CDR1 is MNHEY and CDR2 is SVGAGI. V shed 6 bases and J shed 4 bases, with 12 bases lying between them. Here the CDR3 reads CASRPTGGTEAFF. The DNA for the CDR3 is TGTGCCAGCAGGCCGACAGGAGGCACTGAAGCTTTCTTT.

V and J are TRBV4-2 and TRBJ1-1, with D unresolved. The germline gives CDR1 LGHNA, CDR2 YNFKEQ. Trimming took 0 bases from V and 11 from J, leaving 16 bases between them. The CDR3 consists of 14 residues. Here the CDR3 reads CASSQEEDGRKAFF. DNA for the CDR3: TGTGCCAGCAGCCAAGAGGAGGACGGCCGTAAGGCTTTCTTT.